This TCR beta chain was found in a study of beta chain features in type 1 diabetes. Overall study results and limits: Healthy donors had naive, central memory and Treg TCRB repertoires that appeared less similar than those seen among patients. Across all four CD4+ subsets, people with type 1 diabetes showed modestly shorter TCRB CDR3s.

As regards this clone: Its target is not known.

Germline V gene lookup returns CDR1 LNHDA and CDR2 SQIVND (reference sequence). The CDR3 extends over 13 amino acids. Deletions cut 3 bases from V and 4 bases from J, with 9 bases between. The investigators reverse transcribed all of the isolated RNA, so they sequenced expressed TCRB transcripts. TCRdb's copy holds only in-frame clones and misses some; the assay was immunoSEQ multiplex PCR. The sample has 150,000 to 170,000 clones, 9% to 12% seen once. The V call is TRBV19, the J call TRBJ1-1; tentative D call: TRBD1 (6 bases). The specimen sequenced was central memory CD4+ T cells from blood. The receptor's source is a man aged 30-40 years with type 1 diabetes. The CDR3 DNA is TGTGCCAGTAGTATCGACAGGCCCACTGAAGCTTTCTTT. Translation: CASSIDRPTEAFF.